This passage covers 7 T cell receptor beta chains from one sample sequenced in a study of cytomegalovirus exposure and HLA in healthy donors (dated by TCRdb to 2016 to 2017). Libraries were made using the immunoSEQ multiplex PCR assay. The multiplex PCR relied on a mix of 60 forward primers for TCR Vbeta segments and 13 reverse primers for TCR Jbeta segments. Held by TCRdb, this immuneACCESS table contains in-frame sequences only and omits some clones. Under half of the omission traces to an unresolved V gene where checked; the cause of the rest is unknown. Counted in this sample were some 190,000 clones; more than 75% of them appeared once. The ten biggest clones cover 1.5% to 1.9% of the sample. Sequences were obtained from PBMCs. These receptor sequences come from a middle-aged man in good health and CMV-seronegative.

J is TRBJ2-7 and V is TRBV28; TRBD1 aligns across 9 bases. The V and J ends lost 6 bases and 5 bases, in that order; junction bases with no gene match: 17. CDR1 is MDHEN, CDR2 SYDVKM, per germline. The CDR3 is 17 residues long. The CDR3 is CASSGLTGGSAADEQYF. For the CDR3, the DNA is TGTGCCAGCAGCGGACTAACAGGGGGCTCTGCCGCAGACGAGCAGTACTTC.

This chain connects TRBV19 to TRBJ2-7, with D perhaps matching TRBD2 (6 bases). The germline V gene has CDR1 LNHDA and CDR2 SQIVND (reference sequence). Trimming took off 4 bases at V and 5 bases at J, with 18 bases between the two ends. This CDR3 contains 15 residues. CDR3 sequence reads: CASSRPGPGVNEQYF. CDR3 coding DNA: TGTGCCAGTAGTAGACCGGGACCGGGGGTGAACGAGCAGTACTTC.

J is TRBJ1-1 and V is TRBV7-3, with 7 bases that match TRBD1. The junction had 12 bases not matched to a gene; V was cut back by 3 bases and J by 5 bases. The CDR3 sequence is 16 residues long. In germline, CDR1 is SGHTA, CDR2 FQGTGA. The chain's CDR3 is CASSFWATGMSTEAFF. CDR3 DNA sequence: TGTGCCAGCAGCTTCTGGGCGACAGGGATGAGTACTGAAGCTTTCTTT.

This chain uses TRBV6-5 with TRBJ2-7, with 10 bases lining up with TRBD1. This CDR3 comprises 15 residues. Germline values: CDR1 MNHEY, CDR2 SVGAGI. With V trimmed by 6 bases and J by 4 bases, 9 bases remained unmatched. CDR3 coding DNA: TGTGCCAGCAGGAACCGGGACAGGGGTTCGTACGAGCAGTACTTC. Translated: CASRNRDRGSYEQYF.

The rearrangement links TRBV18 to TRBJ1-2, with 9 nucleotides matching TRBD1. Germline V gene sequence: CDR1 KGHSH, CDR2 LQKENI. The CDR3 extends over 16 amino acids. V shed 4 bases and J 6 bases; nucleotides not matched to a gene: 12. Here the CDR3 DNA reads TGTGCCAGCTCACAGGCTCCGGGACAGGGACTCGATGGCTACACCTTC. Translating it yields CASSQAPGQGLDGYTF.

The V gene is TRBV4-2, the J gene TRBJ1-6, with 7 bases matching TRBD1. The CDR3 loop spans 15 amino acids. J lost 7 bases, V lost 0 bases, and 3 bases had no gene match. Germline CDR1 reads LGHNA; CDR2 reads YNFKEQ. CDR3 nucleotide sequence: TGTGCCAGCAGCCAAGATCCGGGACAGAATTCACCCCTCCACTTT. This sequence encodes CASSQDPGQNSPLHF.

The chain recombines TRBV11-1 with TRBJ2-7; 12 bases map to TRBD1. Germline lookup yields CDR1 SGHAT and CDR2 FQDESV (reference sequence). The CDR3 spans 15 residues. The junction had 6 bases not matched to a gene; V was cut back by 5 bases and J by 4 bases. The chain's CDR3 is CASSPRDRGLYEQYF. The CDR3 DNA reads TGTGCCAGCAGCCCCAGGGACAGGGGGCTTTACGAGCAGTACTTC.